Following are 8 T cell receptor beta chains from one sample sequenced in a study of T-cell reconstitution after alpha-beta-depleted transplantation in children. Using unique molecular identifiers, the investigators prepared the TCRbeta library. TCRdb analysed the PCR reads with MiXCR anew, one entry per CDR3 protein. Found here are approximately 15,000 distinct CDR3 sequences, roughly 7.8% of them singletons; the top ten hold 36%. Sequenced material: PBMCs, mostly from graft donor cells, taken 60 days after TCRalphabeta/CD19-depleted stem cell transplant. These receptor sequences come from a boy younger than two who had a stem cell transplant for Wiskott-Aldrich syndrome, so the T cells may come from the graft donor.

CDR3 sequence reads: CASSRLANTDTQYF. CDR3 in DNA: TGTGCCAGCAGTCGACTAGCGAACACAGATACGCAGTATTTT. The chain couples TRBV6-2 or TRBV6-3 to TRBJ2-3; 8 bases agree with TRBD2. Germline V gene data show CDR1 as MNHEY and CDR2 as SVGEGT. V dropped 5 bases and J dropped 2; count of bases not matched to a gene: 3. This CDR3 has 14 residues.

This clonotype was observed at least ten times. The CDR3 protein is CASRGEGLNTEAFF. The CDR3 nucleotides read TGTGCCAGCAGGGGAGAGGGGTTGAACACTGAAGCTTTCTTT. The chain carries TRBV7-9 and TRBJ1-1; D perhaps matches TRBD1 (5 bases). CDR3 size: 14 residues. Trimming took 6 bases from V and 0 from J, leaving 11 bases between them. CDR1 is SEHNR and CDR2 is FQNEAQ in the germline V gene (reference sequence).

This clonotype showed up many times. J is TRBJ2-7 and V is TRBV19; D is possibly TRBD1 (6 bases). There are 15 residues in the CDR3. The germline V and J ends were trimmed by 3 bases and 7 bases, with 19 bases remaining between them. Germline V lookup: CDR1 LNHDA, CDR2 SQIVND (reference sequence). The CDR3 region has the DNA TGTGCCAGTAGTATGGATGGCCAGGGGTTCTGGGAGCAGTACTTC. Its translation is CASSMDGQGFWEQYF.

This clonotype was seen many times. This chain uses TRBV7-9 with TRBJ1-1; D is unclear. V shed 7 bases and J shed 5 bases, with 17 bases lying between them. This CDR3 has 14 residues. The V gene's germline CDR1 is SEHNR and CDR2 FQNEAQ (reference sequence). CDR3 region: CASIADGGSTEAFF. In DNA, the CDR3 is TGTGCCAGCATCGCGGACGGTGGTAGTACTGAAGCTTTCTTT.

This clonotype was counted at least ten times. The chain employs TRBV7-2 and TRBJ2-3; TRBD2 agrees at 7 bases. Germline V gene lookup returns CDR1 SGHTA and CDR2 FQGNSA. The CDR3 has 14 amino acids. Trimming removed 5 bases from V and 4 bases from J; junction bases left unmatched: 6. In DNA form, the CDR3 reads TGTGCCAGCAGCCGGGGGGAGGCCGCAGATACGCAGTATTTT. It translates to CASSRGEAADTQYF.

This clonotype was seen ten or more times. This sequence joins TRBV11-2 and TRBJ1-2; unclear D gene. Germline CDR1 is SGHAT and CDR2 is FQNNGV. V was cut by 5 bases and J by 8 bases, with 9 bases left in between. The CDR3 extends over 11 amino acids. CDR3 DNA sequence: TGTGCCAGCAGCAGCGTATGGGGCTACACCTTC. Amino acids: CASSSVWGYTF.

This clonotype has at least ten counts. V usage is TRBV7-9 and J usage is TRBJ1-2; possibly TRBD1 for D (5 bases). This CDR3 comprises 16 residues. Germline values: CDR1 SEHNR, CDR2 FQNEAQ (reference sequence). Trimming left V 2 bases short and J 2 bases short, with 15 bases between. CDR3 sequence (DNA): TGTGCCAGCAGCTTAAACCGAGGGGTGGGGAACTATGGCTACACCTTC. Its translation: CASSLNRGVGNYGYTF.

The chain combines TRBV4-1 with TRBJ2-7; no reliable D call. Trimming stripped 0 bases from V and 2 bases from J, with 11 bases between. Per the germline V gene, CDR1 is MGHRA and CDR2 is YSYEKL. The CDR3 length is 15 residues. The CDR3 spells CASSQDPGPTYEQYF. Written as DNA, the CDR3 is TGCGCCAGCAGCCAAGATCCAGGACCGACCTACGAGCAGTACTTC.